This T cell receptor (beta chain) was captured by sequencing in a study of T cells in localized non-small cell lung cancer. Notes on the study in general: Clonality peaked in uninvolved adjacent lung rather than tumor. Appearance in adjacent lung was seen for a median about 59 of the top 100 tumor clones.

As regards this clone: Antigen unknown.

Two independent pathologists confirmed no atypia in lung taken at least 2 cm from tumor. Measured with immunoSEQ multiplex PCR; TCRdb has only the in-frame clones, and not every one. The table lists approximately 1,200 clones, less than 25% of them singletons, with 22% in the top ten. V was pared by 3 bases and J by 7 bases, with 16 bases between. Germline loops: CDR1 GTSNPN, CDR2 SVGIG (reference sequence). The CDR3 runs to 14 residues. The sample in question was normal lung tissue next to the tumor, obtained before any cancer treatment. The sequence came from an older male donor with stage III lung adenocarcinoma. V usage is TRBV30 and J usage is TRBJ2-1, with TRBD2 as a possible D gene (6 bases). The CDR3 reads CAWRGGSGRNEQFF. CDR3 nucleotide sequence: TGTGCCTGGAGAGGAGGGAGTGGGAGGAATGAGCAGTTCTTC.